This T cell receptor beta chain was profiled in a study of blood T cell repertoires in COVID-19 (dated by TCRdb to about 2020). Context from the whole study: Samples from collaborators originated in the United States, Italy and Spain and spanned both the acute and convalescent phases of COVID-19. The prospective study material was composed of cDNA or gDNA derived from T cells, B-cell-depleted T cells, or PBMCs. Deeply sampled blood TCRbeta repertoires from subjects exposed to, actively infected with, or recovered from COVID-19 were included in the dataset. The repertoires were made available in a free public database intended to serve as a resource for research on the immune response to SARS-CoV-2. Samples came from the ongoing ImmuneRACE study (first 160 participants) plus 1,254 subjects from 6 global collaborators. Nearly every sample came with metadata listing a de-identified subject ID, COVID-19 status, age in years and sex. Where HLA class I and class II types were available, the types were taken from metadata supplied by the sample provider, not from assay-based typing.

TCRbeta CDR3 regions were amplified from genomic DNA using the immunoSEQ Assay, a bias-controlled multiplex PCR. On the study's bioinformatics: The number of nucleated cells in each sample was estimated by amplification of reference gene primers within the assay. To quantify the absolute abundance of each unique TCRbeta CDR3 rearrangement, sequence reads were collapsed and filtered. For each sample, productive Simpson clonality was calculated as the square root of Simpson's diversity index across productive rearrangements. The table comes from immuneACCESS by way of TCRdb, which keeps in-frame sequences with V and J called. Part of the clones is missing from these tables; in studies checked, under half for an unresolved V gene and the rest for unknown reasons. D and trimming were read from the DNA, whereas the V and J calls and clone size are those reported in that table. In this sample the table shows almost 85,000 clones, about four fifths of which occur a single time. Together, the top ten hold 30% to 45% of the sample.

Taken from cysteine to phenylalanine, the CDR3 has 13 residues. The sequence is cut down to CDR3 DNA, 39 bases in frame from base 1. Reading the germline V gene (reference sequence) gives CDR1 LNHDA and CDR2 SQIVND. The V and J ends are trimmed by 4 bases and 7 bases, leaving 13 bases between them. Paper-wide results and their limitations: How much clinical and demographic metadata was included differed by source and by participant, and the metadata was provided uncurated.

A note on this clone: This receptor's antigen is unknown. No much larger clonotype is one base removed from it; base qualities were not supplied.

The collaborating institutions used their own protocols to collect whole blood in K2EDTA tubes. For TCRbeta analysis, collaborator samples were shipped as frozen whole blood, as isolated PBMCs, or as DNA extracted from either sample type. This receptor was obtained from an elderly man with active or convalescent COVID-19. The chain uses TRBV19 and TRBJ1-2, with no reliable assignment of the D segment. The specimen was peripheral blood. The sequenced DNA: TGTGCCAGTAGTACGGCAGCCCGGGGTGGCTACACCTTC. Translated, it gives CASSTAARGGYTF.